This T cell receptor beta chain was captured by sequencing in a study of T cells in Graves' hyperthyroidism and ophthalmopathy. Findings and caveats of the study: Ophthalmopathy and stable hyperthyroidism were told apart by a 13 V-J model. Blood samples included most of the expanded thyroid clonotypes exceeding 0.001.

The study defined stable Graves' hyperthyroidism as no ophthalmopathy progression within 18 months. Patients aged 18 to 65 had newly diagnosed hyperthyroidism lasting under 2 months. Amplification targeted TCR beta CDR3 regions from RNA transcripts. TCR CDR3 underwent first-round RT-PCR with the HTBI primer set. Each CDR3 protein is one row after TCRdb ran MiXCR on the multiplex PCR reads. Among about 590,000 distinct CDR3 sequences listed, around a sixth were seen once. This clonotype was observed many times. Its antigen remains unidentified. Trimming took 0 bases from V and 5 from J, leaving 16 bases between them. The CDR3 covers 15 residues. Germline assignment: CDR1 DFQATT and CDR2 SNEGSKA (reference sequence).

The origin of this receptor is a woman in her 30s with Graves' hyperthyroidism. Specimen: blood. The rearrangement uses TRBV20-1 and TRBJ2-5; possibly TRBD2 for D (6 bases). CDR3 nucleotide sequence: TGCAGTGCTAGAGATCCGGGACTTCCCAGGGAGACCCAGTACTTC. Protein product: CSARDPGLPRETQYF.